These 31 T cell receptor beta chains were all obtained from the same sample, sequenced in a study of human T cells and chemical hapten exposure. Described time point: pre-sensitization, week 0. The sample's treatment: therapeutic diphenylcyclopropenone sensitization with weekly scalp DPC. Via MiXCR, TCRdb re-called the RACE reads, giving one row per CDR3 protein. The sample yields around 330,000 distinct CDR3 sequences, 4.5% to 7% seen once. Sequenced material: whole blood, taken in connection with sensitization to the hapten diphenylcyclopropenone (DPC). Receptors originate from a woman aged 18-29 years with alopecia areata. Some clones in this sample may be carry-over from other donors' samples.

This clonotype was recorded many times. The chain has TRBV4-2 and TRBJ2-5; no clear D. This CDR3 is built from 17 residues. The germline V gene has CDR1 LGHNA and CDR2 YNFKEQ. V lost 1 base, J lost 2 bases, and 17 bases lay in between. Written as DNA, the CDR3 is TGTGCCAGCAGCCAAGGTACAGCGTTAGGCCCTCAAGAGACCCAGTACTTC. Its protein product is CASSQGTALGPQETQYF.

In this sample, this clonotype turned up a few times. The chain joins TRBV20-1 to TRBJ1-6; D gene ambiguous. Between the trimmed V and J ends, which lost 2 bases and 7 bases, there was a span of 9 bases. The CDR3 contains 13 residues. CDR1 and CDR2 from the germline V gene are DFQATT and SNEGSKA (reference sequence). The CDR3: CSARSGVNSPLHF. CDR3 bases: TGCAGTGCTAGATCGGGAGTCAATTCACCCCTCCACTTT.

This chain uses TRBV4-1 with TRBJ2-7, with D possibly being TRBD2 (5 bases). Germline V lookup: CDR1 MGHRA, CDR2 YSYEKL. V lost 4 bases to trimming and J lost 5 bases, with 12 bases between them. This CDR3 has 13 residues. For the CDR3, the DNA is TGCGCCAGCAGCCTAGATGTGAGGGACGAGCAGTACTTC. Translating gives CASSLDVRDEQYF.

Only a few counts were recorded for this clonotype. The V gene is TRBV27, the J gene TRBJ2-4; possible D gene TRBD2, 6 bases. The V and J ends lost 2 bases and 0 bases respectively, with 17 bases between them. CDR3 length: 18 residues. CDR1 and CDR2 from the germline V gene are MNHEY and SMNVEV (reference sequence). CDR3 region: CASSLLAAGTVAKNIQYF. The CDR3 DNA reads as TGTGCCAGCAGTTTACTGGCGGCGGGGACTGTAGCCAAAAACATTCAGTACTTC.

This clonotype showed up many times. The genes are TRBV9 and TRBJ2-1; no definite D call. In germline, CDR1 is SGDLS, CDR2 YYNGEE. V was shortened by 2 bases and J by 6 bases, with 9 bases between the two germline ends. The CDR3 is made up of 13 amino acids. This CDR3 reads CASSVTLGNEQFF. The DNA for the CDR3 is TGTGCCAGCAGCGTTACATTGGGCAATGAGCAGTTCTTC.

This clonotype has at least ten counts. The chain carries TRBV4-3 and TRBJ2-1; TRBD2 agrees at 10 bases. This CDR3 contains 18 residues. Germline CDR1 reads LGHNA; CDR2 reads YSLEER. With 0 bases clipped from V and 2 bases from J, the junction kept 7 bases outside the gene matches. CDR3 sequence: CASSQDLSSGGAYNEQFF. CDR3 nucleotide sequence: TGCGCCAGCAGCCAAGACCTCTCCAGCGGGGGGGCCTACAATGAGCAGTTCTTC.

The table lists this clonotype with many counts. This chain connects TRBV27 to TRBJ1-5; D possibly corresponds to TRBD1 (6 bases). Germline V gene sequence: CDR1 MNHEY, CDR2 SMNVEV (reference sequence). With 2 bases removed from V and 2 bases from J, the gap between germline ends came to 10 bases. This CDR3 is built from 15 residues. The DNA of the CDR3 is TGTGCCAGCAGTTTAGGTGCAGGGGGCAATCAGCCCCAGCATTTT. Protein sequence: CASSLGAGGNQPQHF.

The chain carries TRBV29-1 and TRBJ2-5, with 9 bases aligning to TRBD1. The V gene's germline CDR1 is SQVTM and CDR2 ANQGSEA. J lost 4 bases, V lost 7 bases, and 4 bases had no gene match. The CDR3 is made up of 12 amino acids. CDR3 sequence reads: CSGGQGAETQYF. In nucleotides, the CDR3 is TGCAGCGGGGGACAGGGTGCAGAGACCCAGTACTTC. Combining the CDR3 with reference TRBV29-1 and TRBJ2-5 gives the whole variable domain SAVISQKPSRDICQRGTSLTIQCQVDSQVTMMFWYRQQPGQSLTLIATANQGSEATYESGFVIDKFPISRPNLTFSTLTVSNMSPEDSSIYLCSGGQGAETQYFGPGTRLLVL.

At least ten counts were recorded for this clonotype. The chain combines TRBV2 with TRBJ1-6; no firm D call. The V end lost 10 bases, the J end lost 9 bases, and 13 bases lay between the germline ends. CDR1 is SNHLY and CDR2 is FYNNEI in the germline V gene. This CDR3 region has 12 residues. Here the CDR3 DNA reads TGTGCCACCACCTCCGGGTCTTCACCCCTCCACTTT. This codes for CATTSGSSPLHF.

This clonotype was found many times. The rearrangement links TRBV12-3 or TRBV12-4 to TRBJ2-6, with a possible D match to TRBD2 (5 bases). This CDR3 has 20 amino acids. Trimming left V 0 bases short and J 0 bases short, with 18 bases between. In nucleotides, the CDR3 is TGTGCCAGCAGTTTAGCGTTGATAGGCCTAGCATCCTCTGGGGCCAACGTCCTGACTTTC. Translation gives CASSLALIGLASSGANVLTF.

This clonotype was observed at least ten times. V gene TRBV9 combines with J gene TRBJ2-2; possible D gene TRBD1, 6 bases. Trimming left V 5 bases short and J 0 bases short, with 11 bases between. This CDR3 is 15 amino acids long. CDR1 and CDR2 from the germline V gene are SGDLS and YYNGEE. CDR3 nucleotides: TGTGCCAGCAGGGCTACAGGGTCGAACACCGGGGAGCTGTTTTTT. Its protein product is CASRATGSNTGELFF. The full variable domain, its missing parts supplied by reference TRBV9 and TRBJ2-2, is DSGVTQTPKHLITATGQRVTLRCSPRSGDLSVYWYQQSLDQGLQFLIQYYNGEERAKGNILERFSAQQFPDLHSELNLSSLELGDSALYFCASRATGSNTGELFFGEGSRLTVL.

V usage is TRBV18 and J usage is TRBJ1-6; 7 bases are a match to TRBD1. The CDR3 is 16 amino acids. Germline V CDR1 and CDR2: KGHSH, LQKENI. V was clipped by 6 bases and J by 5 bases; unmatched bases: 10. CDR3 protein: CASSPTGDLHNSPLHF. Here the CDR3 DNA reads TGTGCCAGCTCCCCAACAGGGGATTTACATAATTCACCCCTCCACTTT.

This chain joins TRBV28 and TRBJ2-3; 8 bases are shared with TRBD2. V lost 6 bases to trimming and J lost 5 bases; unmatched junction nucleotides: 4. Germline V lookup: CDR1 MDHEN, CDR2 SYDVKM. The CDR3 is 13 amino acids. CDR3 amino acids: CASSGGARDTQYF. CDR3 DNA sequence: TGTGCCAGCAGCGGGGGGGCCCGAGATACGCAGTATTTT.

This clonotype showed up many times. The V gene is TRBV6-2 or TRBV6-3, the J gene TRBJ1-1; D remains unclear. V was shortened by 0 bases and J by 0 bases, with 11 bases between the two germline ends. The length of the CDR3 is 16 residues. Germline CDR1 reads MNHEY; CDR2 reads SVGEGT. CDR3 DNA sequence: TGTGCCAGCAGTTACTCGGTGCAGGATATGAACACTGAAGCTTTCTTT. Encoded protein: CASSYSVQDMNTEAFF.

This sequence joins TRBV7-2 and TRBJ2-1; D gene unclear. Germline loops: CDR1 SGHTA, CDR2 FQGNSA. The CDR3 has 13 amino acids. V was clipped by 5 bases and J by 9 bases, with 14 bases between them. The CDR3 sequence: CASSARATGEQFF. The DNA of the CDR3 is TGTGCCAGCAGCGCCCGAGCGACGGGTGAGCAGTTCTTC.

This clonotype was recorded at least ten times. The chain couples TRBV6-5 to TRBJ1-1; D ambiguous. Germline values: CDR1 MNHEY, CDR2 SVGAGI. The CDR3 has 13 amino acids. Trimming removed 5 bases from V and 8 bases from J, with 15 bases in between. CDR3: CASSHFNEQEAFF. Written as DNA, the CDR3 is TGTGCCAGCAGTCATTTCAACGAACAAGAAGCTTTCTTT.

This clonotype was picked up many times. Germline is not matched at one junction end, which may reflect a read error. This rearrangement joins TRBV7-7 to TRBJ1-4; the D is unclear. CDR3 size: 15 residues. Germline lookup yields CDR1 SSHAT and CDR2 FNYEAQ (reference sequence). The CDR3 bases are TGTGCTAGCAGCCCCGTGGTTGCAACTAATGAAAAACTGTTTTTT. As protein: CASSPVVATNEKLFF. The full variable domain, completed using reference TRBV7-7 and TRBJ1-4, is GAGVSQSPRYKVTKRGQDVTLRCDPISSHATLYWYQQALGQGPEFLTYFNYEAQPDKSGLPSDRFSAERPEGSISTLTIQRTEQRDSAMYRCASSPVVATNEKLFFGSGTQLSVL.

The chain couples TRBV12-3 or TRBV12-4 to TRBJ1-2, with 9 positions matching TRBD1. CDR3 size: 15 residues. Germline trimming cut 1 base from V and 3 bases from J; bases unmatched to any gene: 3. CDR3: CASSLGTGEYYGYTF. Written as DNA, the CDR3 is TGTGCCAGCAGTTTAGGGACAGGGGAATACTATGGCTACACCTTC.

This clonotype was seen more than once but under ten times. The V gene is TRBV29-1, the J gene TRBJ2-5; TRBD2 matches 12 bases. The CDR3 spans 15 residues. CDR1 and CDR2 from the germline V gene are SQVTM and ANQGSEA. Losses at the gene ends were 6 bases for V and 2 bases for J; bases not matched to a gene: 7. CDR3: CSVHPSGGGQETQYF. The CDR3 coding sequence is TGCAGCGTCCACCCTAGCGGGGGGGGTCAAGAGACCCAGTACTTC.

The chain carries TRBV6-2 or TRBV6-3 and TRBJ2-2; TRBD1 agrees at 7 bases. The CDR3 consists of 13 residues. The ends lost 10 bases at V and 4 bases at J; junction bases unmatched: 6. The germline V gene encodes CDR1 MNHEY and CDR2 SVGEGT. The CDR3 loop is CANRQGSTGELFF. CDR3 nucleotide sequence: TGTGCCAACCGACAGGGATCCACCGGGGAGCTGTTTTTT.

This clonotype was found a few times. The chain employs TRBV20-1 and TRBJ2-3; D gene ambiguous. This CDR3 spans 12 amino acids. The germline gives CDR1 DFQATT, CDR2 SNEGSKA (reference sequence). The V gene lost 2 bases and the J gene lost 2 bases, with 5 bases spanning the gap. The CDR3, as DNA: TGCAGTGCTAGAAAGGCCACAGATACGCAGTATTTT. Its protein product is CSARKATDTQYF.

This clonotype occurred many times. Written as DNA, the CDR3 is TGTGCCATCAGTGAGGGGACAGGGGTCGTGCCAGATACGCAGTATTTT. As protein: CAISEGTGVVPDTQYF. The V gene is TRBV10-3, the J gene TRBJ2-3; the match to TRBD1 covers 10 bases. V trimming: 2 bases; J trimming: 4 bases; junction bases outside the gene matches: 6. This CDR3 comprises 16 residues. Germline V gene data show CDR1 as ENHRY and CDR2 as SYGVKD.

This clonotype has at least ten counts. The V gene is TRBV29-1, the J gene TRBJ2-7, with TRBD2 identical over 7 bases. The V segment lost 2 bases and the J segment 3 bases; nucleotides outside the gene matches: 13. Per the germline V gene, CDR1 is SQVTM and CDR2 is ANQGSEA. The CDR3 has 16 residues. The CDR3 DNA reads as TGCAGCGTTGAATTTATGGGGCAGGGAGGGAACTACGAGCAGTACTTC. This encodes CSVEFMGQGGNYEQYF.

This clonotype was seen a few times. V is TRBV4-3 and J is TRBJ2-6; tentative D call: TRBD1 (6 bases). V shed 4 bases and J shed 0 bases, with 19 bases lying between them. Germline CDR1 LGHNA, CDR2 YSLEER. This CDR3 is built from 19 residues. CDR3 residues: CASSPSPYRAFSGANVLTF. The CDR3, as DNA: TGCGCCAGCAGCCCCAGCCCTTACAGGGCCTTCTCTGGGGCCAACGTCCTGACTTTC.

This clonotype was seen repeatedly, ten times or more. V and J are TRBV24-1 and TRBJ2-1; maybe TRBD2 (6 bases). Germline V gene lookup returns CDR1 KGHDR and CDR2 SFDVKD. This CDR3 comprises 13 residues. V gave up 9 bases and J gave up 2 bases, with 10 bases separating them. The CDR3 here is CATATGAYNEQFF. CDR3 sequence (DNA): TGTGCCACCGCCACGGGGGCCTACAATGAGCAGTTCTTC.

This clonotype was detected many times. The chain joins TRBV9 to TRBJ2-1, with a tentative D call TRBD2 (5 bases). V was shortened by 0 bases and J by 0 bases, with 10 bases between the two germline ends. Germline lookup yields CDR1 SGDLS and CDR2 YYNGEE. The CDR3 length is 16 residues. Here the CDR3 reads CASSVAAGRSYNEQFF. DNA of the CDR3: TGTGCCAGCAGCGTAGCGGCGGGCCGCTCCTACAATGAGCAGTTCTTC.

This clonotype was counted at least ten times. This chain joins TRBV19 and TRBJ1-2; possible D gene TRBD1, 6 bases. CDR1 is LNHDA, CDR2 SQIVND, per germline (reference sequence). The CDR3 sequence is 14 residues long. The V end was cut by 4 bases, the J end by 6 bases, with 15 bases between. This CDR3 is CASSNYGGANGYTF. CDR3 coding DNA: TGTGCCAGTAGTAATTATGGGGGCGCGAATGGCTACACCTTC. Supplemented by reference TRBV19 and TRBJ1-2, the full variable domain reads DGGITQSPKYLFRKEGQNVTLSCEQNLNHDAMYWYRQDPGQGLRLIYYSQIVNDFQKGDIAEGYSVSREKKESFPLTVTSAQKNPTAFYLCASSNYGGANGYTFGSGTRLTVV.

This clonotype was seen only a few times. The chain is built from TRBV3-1 and TRBJ1-4; D unclear. Germline assignment: CDR1 LGHDT and CDR2 YNNKEL (reference sequence). The CDR3 extends over 15 amino acids. Deletions cut 0 bases from V and 8 bases from J, with 13 bases between. DNA for the CDR3: TGTGCCAGCAGCCAAGATCCGGGTAGGAGGGAAAAACTGTTTTTT. It codes for CASSQDPGRREKLFF.

The chain couples TRBV5-1 to TRBJ2-7, with TRBD1 identical over 9 bases. CDR3 size: 13 residues. V dropped 4 bases and J dropped 7; count of bases not matched to a gene: 6. Germline CDR1 is SGHRS and CDR2 is YFSETQ. The chain's CDR3 is CASSPTGGSEQYF. The CDR3 nucleotides read TGCGCCAGCAGCCCCACAGGGGGCAGTGAGCAGTACTTC.

This clonotype was recorded once. Possible read error: a much larger clone is one base away. V usage is TRBV29-1 and J usage is TRBJ1-1, with D perhaps matching TRBD1 (5 bases). This CDR3 comprises 14 residues. V gave up 7 bases and J gave up 4 bases, with 19 bases separating them. Per the germline V gene, CDR1 is SQVTM and CDR2 is ANQGSEA. CDR3 residues: CSANPCGGTTEAFF. In nucleotides, the CDR3 is TGCAGCGCTAACCCCTGCGGGGGGACCACTGAAGCTTTCTTT.

The rearrangement links TRBV11-2 to TRBJ2-5, with D possibly being TRBD2 (5 bases). V lost 5 bases to trimming and J lost 7 bases, with 8 bases between them. Germline assignment: CDR1 SGHAT and CDR2 FQNNGV. The length of the CDR3 is 11 residues. CDR3 in DNA: TGTGCCAGCAGCCGAAGCGGGACCCAGTACTTC. Residues: CASSRSGTQYF.